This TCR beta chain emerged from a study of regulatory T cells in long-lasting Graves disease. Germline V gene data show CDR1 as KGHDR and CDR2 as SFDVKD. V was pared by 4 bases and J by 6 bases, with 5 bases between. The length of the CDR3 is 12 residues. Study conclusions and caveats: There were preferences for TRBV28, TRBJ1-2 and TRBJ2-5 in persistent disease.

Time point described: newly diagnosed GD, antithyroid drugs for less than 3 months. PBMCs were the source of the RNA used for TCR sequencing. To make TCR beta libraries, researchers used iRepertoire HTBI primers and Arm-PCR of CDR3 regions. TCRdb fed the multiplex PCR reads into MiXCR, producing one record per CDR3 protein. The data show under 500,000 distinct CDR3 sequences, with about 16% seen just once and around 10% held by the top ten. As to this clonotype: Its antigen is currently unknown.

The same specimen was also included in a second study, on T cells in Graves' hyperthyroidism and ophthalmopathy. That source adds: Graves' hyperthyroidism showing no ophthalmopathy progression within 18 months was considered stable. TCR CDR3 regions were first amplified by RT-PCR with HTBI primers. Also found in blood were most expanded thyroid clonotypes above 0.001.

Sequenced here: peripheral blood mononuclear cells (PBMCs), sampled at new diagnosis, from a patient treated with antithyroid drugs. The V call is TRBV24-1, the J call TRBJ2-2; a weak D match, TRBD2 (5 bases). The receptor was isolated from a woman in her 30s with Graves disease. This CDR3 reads CATSERAGELFF. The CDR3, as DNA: TGTGCCACCAGTGAGCGGGCCGGGGAGCTGTTTTTT.